Each of the 31 T cell receptor beta chains below was sequenced from the same sample in a study of cytomegalovirus exposure and HLA in healthy donors. PCR was performed using 60 Vbeta and 13 Jbeta primers. Profiled with immunoSEQ multiplex PCR; TCRdb holds only in-frame clones, not every one. The sample shows about 200,000 clones, approximately 82% of them seen only once. Input material: PBMCs. These receptor sequences come from a man aged 40-50 years in good health and CMV-seropositive.

The chain recombines TRBV9 with TRBJ2-7, with TRBD1 matching over 12 bases. The CDR3 length is 16 residues. CDR1 and CDR2 from the germline V gene are SGDLS and YYNGEE. The junction had 8 bases not matched to a gene; V was cut back by 4 bases and J by 3 bases. The CDR3 spells CASSLGTGGVLYEQYF. CDR3 coding DNA: TGTGCCAGCAGCCTCGGGACAGGGGGCGTCCTCTACGAGCAGTACTTC.

The chain joins TRBV7-2 to TRBJ2-3; possible D gene TRBD2, 5 bases. V lost 5 bases, J lost 2 bases, and 14 bases lay in between. The CDR3 has 15 residues. Germline V CDR1 and CDR2: SGHTA, FQGNSA. CDR3 bases: TGTGCCAGCAGCGGCCTAGGACTGTACACAGATACGCAGTATTTT. Its translation: CASSGLGLYTDTQYF.

The chain joins TRBV5-4 to TRBJ1-2; 7 nucleotides match TRBD1. From germline, CDR1 is SGHNT and CDR2 YYREEE (reference sequence). V was clipped by 3 bases and J by 12 bases; unmatched bases: 11. The CDR3 extends over 13 amino acids. The CDR3 nucleotides read TGTGCCAGCAGCTACGGAACAGGGGCCCTCCACACCTTC. This sequence encodes CASSYGTGALHTF.

This clone came up a few times. The junction differs from germline at one of its ends, possibly a read error. The chain combines TRBV7-7 with TRBJ2-6; perhaps TRBD1 as D (5 bases). Germline V lookup: CDR1 SSHAT, CDR2 FNYEAQ (reference sequence). The CDR3 is made up of 13 amino acids. In DNA form, the CDR3 reads TGTGCCAGCAGCTTCTCTGGGGCCAACGGCCTGACTTTC. Translation gives CASSFSGANGLTF.

The chain uses TRBV27 and TRBJ2-3; the match to TRBD1 covers 11 bases. This CDR3 region has 15 residues. The trim removed 5 bases at V and 8 bases at J, leaving 9 bases unmatched. Per germline, CDR1 MNHEY and CDR2 SMNVEV (reference sequence). This chain's CDR3 is CASSKNTGTGGTQYF. The DNA of the CDR3 is TGTGCCAGCAGTAAAAATACCGGGACAGGGGGTACGCAGTATTTT.

The chain has TRBV28 and TRBJ2-2; 8 positions agree with TRBD1. CDR1 and CDR2 (germline): MDHEN, SYDVKM. This CDR3 spans 19 amino acids. Trimming removed 5 bases from V and 0 bases from J; junction bases left unmatched: 14. CDR3 in amino acids: CASSQIPGGGLTNTGELFF. CDR3 in DNA: TGTGCCAGCAGTCAAATACCAGGGGGCGGCCTTACGAACACCGGGGAGCTGTTTTTT.

The V and J genes are TRBV27 and TRBJ2-7; TRBD2 agrees at 15 bases. V was clipped by 5 bases and J by 3 bases; unmatched bases: 8. The CDR3 has 17 residues. Germline CDR1 reads MNHEY; CDR2 reads SMNVEV (reference sequence). CDR3 protein: CASSPRTSGRGRYEQYF. In DNA, the CDR3 is TGTGCCAGCAGTCCGAGGACTAGCGGGAGGGGACGCTACGAGCAGTACTTC.

The genes are TRBV30 and TRBJ1-1, with 9 positions matching TRBD1. The V gene end was trimmed by 0 bases and the J gene end by 10 bases; junction bases not matched to a gene: 3. This CDR3 is 12 amino acids long. Germline V lookup: CDR1 GTSNPN, CDR2 SVGIG (reference sequence). CDR3 coding DNA: TGTGCCTGGAGTGTTGGGACAGGGAGAGCTTTCTTT. Translating gives CAWSVGTGRAFF. Full variable domain (outside the CDR3, taken from reference TRBV30 and TRBJ1-1): SQTIHQWPATLVQPVGSPLSLECTVEGTSNPNLYWYRQAAGRGLQLLFYSVGIGQISSEVPQNLSASRPQDRQFILSSKKLLLSDSGFYLCAWSVGTGRAFFGQGTRLTVV.

This clone has only a few counts. The V gene is TRBV7-8, the J gene TRBJ1-3, with D unclear. The CDR3 runs to 19 residues. Trimming stripped 1 base from V and 1 base from J, with 20 bases between. Germline values: CDR1 SGHVS, CDR2 FQNEAQ. The CDR3 is CASSLDREGNSFSGNTIYF. DNA for the CDR3: TGTGCCAGCAGCTTAGATCGGGAGGGAAACAGTTTTTCTGGAAACACCATATATTTT.

About this clone: This sample also contains other DNA sequences that code for the same CDR3. The genes are TRBV7-9 and TRBJ2-3; TRBD2 matches at 10 bases. The CDR3 has 15 residues. Germline V gene sequence: CDR1 SEHNR, CDR2 FQNEAQ (reference sequence). V trimming: 3 bases; J trimming: 2 bases; junction bases outside the gene matches: 2. CDR3 amino acids: CASSLLAGVTDTQYF. The CDR3 nucleotides read TGTGCCAGCAGCTTGCTAGCGGGAGTCACAGATACGCAGTATTTT.

This rearrangement joins TRBV7-7 to TRBJ2-3, with TRBD1 as a possible D gene (5 bases). Between the trimmed V and J ends, which lost 5 bases and 2 bases, there was a span of 11 bases. The CDR3 has 14 amino acids. CDR1 and CDR2 from the germline V gene are SSHAT and FNYEAQ (reference sequence). CDR3 region: CASSPGHSTDTQYF. CDR3 coding DNA: TGTGCCAGCAGCCCTGGACACTCCACAGATACGCAGTATTTT.

About this clone itself: The conserved phenylalanine or tryptophan is not found at the CDR3 terminus, so this likely reflects a read error. The rearrangement uses TRBV30 and TRBJ1-2, with 11 bases that match TRBD1. Trimming at V came to 4 bases and at J to 4 bases, leaving 8 bases not matched to a gene. Germline V lookup: CDR1 GTSNPN, CDR2 SVGIG (reference sequence). This CDR3 contains 15 residues. The CDR3 DNA sequence: TGTGCCTGGATACGGACAGGGGGCGCGGGCTATGGCTACACCCTC. Its translation is CAWIRTGGAGYGYTL.

This rearrangement joins TRBV20-1 to TRBJ2-7; a possible D gene is TRBD1 (6 bases). CDR3 size: 11 residues. The germline CDR1 and CDR2 sequences are DFQATT and SNEGSKA (reference sequence). CDR3 sequence (DNA): TGCGGGGTAAGGGGGTGGTACGAGCAGTACTTC. As protein: CGVRGWYEQYF.

J is TRBJ2-1 and V is TRBV5-1; 9 bases are shared with TRBD2. The V segment lost 5 bases and the J segment 7 bases; nucleotides outside the gene matches: 4. The CDR3 runs to 13 residues. Germline V lookup: CDR1 SGHRS, CDR2 YFSETQ. CDR3 amino acids: CASRGGRENEQFF. In DNA form, the CDR3 reads TGCGCCAGCAGGGGCGGGAGGGAGAATGAGCAGTTCTTC. The full variable domain, in which reference TRBV5-1 and TRBJ2-1 provide the parts outside the CDR3, is KAGVTQTPRYLIKTRGQQVTLSCSPISGHRSVSWYQQTPGQGLQFLFEYFSETQRNKGNFPGRFSGRQFSNSRSEMNVSTLELGDSALYLCASRGGRENEQFFGPGTRLTVL.

This chain links TRBV5-4 with TRBJ1-1; no clear D. Per germline, CDR1 SGHNT and CDR2 YYREEE (reference sequence). The V gene lost 4 bases and the J gene lost 1 base, with 8 bases spanning the gap. This CDR3 is 13 amino acids long. The DNA for the CDR3 is TGTGCCAGCAGCCCCACGGGGAACACTGAAGCTTTCTTT. Amino acid sequence: CASSPTGNTEAFF.

This chain connects TRBV5-1 to TRBJ2-7, with D perhaps TRBD2 (6 bases). The CDR3 covers 14 residues. V lost 7 bases and J 2 bases, leaving 16 bases between the germline ends. Germline-derived CDR1 and CDR2 are SGHRS and YFSETQ. The CDR3 reads CASARGGVTYEQYF. CDR3 DNA: TGCGCCAGCGCACGAGGCGGGGTGACCTACGAGCAGTACTTC.

As regards this clone: The sample has other DNA sequences that encode this CDR3 too. The rearrangement uses TRBV27 and TRBJ1-1; no firm D call. This CDR3 contains 11 residues. Per germline, CDR1 MNHEY and CDR2 SMNVEV (reference sequence). V dropped 6 bases and J dropped 5 bases, with 7 bases sitting between them. CDR3 sequence: CASSRGTEAFF. The CDR3, as DNA: TGTGCCAGCAGCCGAGGGACTGAAGCTTTCTTT.

The V call is TRBV27, the J call TRBJ1-1, with D possibly being TRBD1 (6 bases). Germline values: CDR1 MNHEY, CDR2 SMNVEV (reference sequence). The CDR3 is made up of 18 amino acids. The V and J ends lost 4 bases and 3 bases respectively, with 24 bases between them. The CDR3, as DNA: TGTGCCAGCAGTTGGACTTTAAAGACAGGTCGTCTTCACACTGAAGCTTTCTTT. This sequence encodes CASSWTLKTGRLHTEAFF.

The V and J genes are TRBV4-1 and TRBJ2-7; maybe TRBD2 (5 bases). V lost 0 bases and J lost 4, with 16 bases in between. This CDR3 has 16 residues. CDR1 is MGHRA and CDR2 is YSYEKL in the germline V gene. The CDR3 here is CASSQEGKGWEYEQYF. The CDR3 DNA sequence: TGCGCCAGCAGCCAAGAAGGAAAGGGCTGGGAGTACGAGCAGTACTTC.

The chain carries TRBV7-2 and TRBJ2-1; 12 positions match TRBD2. Trimming at V came to 4 bases and at J to 7 bases, leaving 5 bases not matched to a gene. Per germline, CDR1 SGHTA and CDR2 FQGNSA. This CDR3 has 15 residues. CDR3 sequence (DNA): TGTGCCAGCAGCTGGCCTAGCGGGAGGGGGAATGAGCAGTTCTTC. Amino acids: CASSWPSGRGNEQFF.

This rearrangement joins TRBV5-1 to TRBJ1-2; D is undetermined. The CDR3 is 13 residues long. The V gene's germline CDR1 is SGHRS and CDR2 YFSETQ. The V end was cut by 2 bases, the J end by 2 bases, with 7 bases between. CDR3 in DNA: TGCGCCAGCAGCTTAACAGACAACTATGGCTACACCTTC. Its protein is CASSLTDNYGYTF.

This clone was counted a few times. The same CDR3 can be traced to other DNA sequences in this sample. The rearrangement joins TRBV5-4 to TRBJ2-5, with D possibly matching TRBD1 (6 bases). Germline CDR1 reads SGHNT; CDR2 reads YYREEE (reference sequence). V lost 0 bases and J lost 1, with 7 bases in between. This CDR3 region has 14 residues. The CDR3 DNA follows: TGTGCCAGCAGCTTGGGAGGGGGCCAAGAGACCCAGTACTTC. As protein: CASSLGGGQETQYF.

This chain joins TRBV10-3 and TRBJ2-2; 7 nucleotides align to TRBD1. The CDR3 length is 14 residues. The V gene end was trimmed by 3 bases and the J gene end by 8 bases; junction bases not matched to a gene: 6. The germline V gene has CDR1 ENHRY and CDR2 SYGVKD. The CDR3 DNA is TGTGCCATCAGTGAACAGGGGACGTGGGGGGAGCTGTTTTTT. This sequence encodes CAISEQGTWGELFF.

The rearrangement links TRBV25-1 to TRBJ2-5; 9 positions match TRBD1. The germline gives CDR1 MGHDK, CDR2 SYGVNS. The CDR3 runs 16 residues. Germline trimming cut 6 bases from V and 7 bases from J; bases unmatched to any gene: 15. This CDR3 is CASSSVGDRAVGTQYF. The DNA for the CDR3 is TGTGCCAGCAGCTCCGTGGGGGACAGGGCCGTTGGGACCCAGTACTTC.

This clone came up a few times. The chain combines TRBV30 with TRBJ1-2, with 8 bases identical to TRBD1. Trimming cost V 4 bases and J 8 bases; bases outside gene matches: 12. The CDR3 spans 14 residues. Germline V gene data show CDR1 as GTSNPN and CDR2 as SVGIG (reference sequence). CDR3 in DNA: TGTGCCTGGATCCTCGCGGACAGGGTAAAAGGCTACACCTTC. This gives the protein CAWILADRVKGYTF.

This clone was detected once. The chain recombines TRBV5-4 with TRBJ2-1; a weak D match, TRBD1 (5 bases). Germline V gives CDR1 SGHNT, CDR2 YYREEE (reference sequence). CDR3 length: 15 residues. The V and J ends lost 7 bases and 3 bases respectively, with 17 bases between them. Here the CDR3 DNA reads TGTGCCAGCGGAACTCCCATCAGGGACTACAATGAGCAGTTCTTC. This gives the protein CASGTPIRDYNEQFF.

This chain uses TRBV11-3 with TRBJ2-7, with 9 bases fitting TRBD1. Per germline, CDR1 SGHNT and CDR2 YENEEA. The CDR3 has 15 amino acids. The V and J ends lost 5 bases and 3 bases, in that order; junction bases with no gene match: 8. This CDR3 is CASSRKSGQGYEQYF. As DNA, the CDR3 is TGTGCCAGCAGCCGCAAATCGGGACAGGGCTACGAGCAGTACTTC. The complete variable domain, with remaining parts taken from reference TRBV11-3 and TRBJ2-7, reads EAGVVQSPRYKIIEKKQPVAFWCNPISGHNTLYWYLQNLGQGPELLIRYENEEAVDDSQLPKDRFSAERLKGVDSTLKIQPAELGDSAVYLCASSRKSGQGYEQYFGPGTRLTVT.

V and J are TRBV4-3 and TRBJ2-2; the D gene is possibly TRBD1 (6 bases). Trimming took off 3 bases at V and 5 bases at J, with 16 bases between the two ends. This CDR3 is 16 amino acids long. Per germline, CDR1 LGHNA and CDR2 YSLEER. CDR3 coding DNA: TGCGCCAGCAGCCAGGGGGCAGGGGTTAAGACCGGGGAGCTGTTTTTT. This codes for CASSQGAGVKTGELFF.

This chain connects TRBV9 to TRBJ2-7; 7 bases line up with TRBD1. Trimming removed 3 bases from V and 6 bases from J; junction bases left unmatched: 6. The V gene's germline CDR1 is SGDLS and CDR2 YYNGEE. The CDR3 covers 13 residues. CDR3 in DNA: TGTGCCAGCAGCGGGACAGGTAACGGCGAGCAGTACTTC. This sequence encodes CASSGTGNGEQYF.

This sequence joins TRBV6-5 and TRBJ2-2; D is undetermined. Trimming stripped 2 bases from V and 7 bases from J, with 5 bases between. Germline CDR1 and CDR2: MNHEY and SVGAGI. This CDR3 has 12 amino acids. This chain's CDR3 is CASSYRSGELFF. The CDR3 bases are TGTGCCAGCAGTTACAGGAGCGGGGAGCTGTTTTTT.

The gene calls are TRBV27 and TRBJ2-7; 11 nucleotides agree with TRBD2. Germline V gene sequence: CDR1 MNHEY, CDR2 SMNVEV (reference sequence). V gave up 5 bases and J gave up 2 bases; unmatched junction bases: 14. This CDR3 has 18 amino acids. CDR3 sequence: CASSPRPPLAGVPYEQYF. CDR3 sequence (DNA): TGTGCCAGCAGTCCCCGTCCCCCACTAGCGGGAGTTCCCTACGAGCAGTACTTC.